Shown below are 17 T cell receptor beta chains from a single sample sequenced in a study of blood T cell repertoires in COVID-19. The method was immunoSEQ multiplex PCR; TCRdb's version includes in-frame clones alone and lacks a portion of them. The top ten clones hold 10% to 15% of a sample with about 270,000 clones, 85% of them seen once. Sequenced material: peripheral blood. The receptors stem from a human donor in a cohort sampled during active COVID-19.

V and J are TRBV5-5 and TRBJ1-5; unclear D gene. CDR3 length: 13 amino acids. Trimming pared 5 bases from V and 2 bases from J, leaving 8 bases between. The germline gives CDR1 SGHKS, CDR2 YYEKEE (reference sequence). The CDR3 loop is CASRQNGNQPQHF. The CDR3, as DNA: TGTGCCAGCAGACAAAATGGCAATCAGCCCCAGCATTTT. Complete variable domain (other parts from reference TRBV5-5 and TRBJ1-5): DAGVTQSPTHLIKTRGQQVTLRCSPISGHKSVSWYQQVLGQGPQFIFQYYEKEERGRGNFPDRFSARQFPNYSSELNVNALLLGDSALYLCASRQNGNQPQHFGDGTRLSIL.

The chain combines TRBV28 with TRBJ2-3, with D possibly being TRBD2 (6 bases). The length of the CDR3 is 15 residues. The ends were cut back, 6 bases at V and 2 bases at J, with 15 bases in the middle. Germline values: CDR1 MDHEN, CDR2 SYDVKM. The CDR3 DNA is TGTGCCAGCAGCCCCCCTAGCGCCCTCACAGATACGCAGTATTTT. As protein: CASSPPSALTDTQYF.

This clone has a single count. The V and J genes are TRBV2 and TRBJ1-3; D might be TRBD1 (5 bases). V lost 7 bases to trimming and J lost 7 bases, with 14 bases between them. This CDR3 contains 13 residues. CDR1 SNHLY and CDR2 FYNNEI come from the germline V gene. As DNA, the CDR3 is TGTGCCAGCACCCGCCAGGGAACGAACACCATATATTTT. It yields the protein CASTRQGTNTIYF.

CDR3: CASSTETLAGNYGYTF. The DNA of the CDR3 is TGTGCCAGCAGCACCGAAACCTTAGCGGGGAACTATGGCTACACCTTC. The chain is built from TRBV7-9 and TRBJ1-2; D is uncertain. Germline values: CDR1 SEHNR, CDR2 FQNEAQ (reference sequence). V dropped 5 bases and J dropped 2 bases, with 18 bases sitting between them. CDR3 length: 16 amino acids.

This sequence joins TRBV28 and TRBJ1-2, with a tentative D call TRBD1 (5 bases). Per germline, CDR1 MDHEN and CDR2 SYDVKM. Trimming removed 8 bases at V and 8 bases at J, with 15 bases between. The CDR3 is 12 residues long. The CDR3 DNA is TGTGCCAGCGCCTCGGGACTCTGGGGCTACACCTTC. This gives the protein CASASGLWGYTF.

The chain is built from TRBV18 and TRBJ2-7, with TRBD2 as a possible D gene (6 bases). Between the trimmed V and J ends, which lost 2 bases and 1 base, there was a span of 12 bases. Germline CDR1 and CDR2: KGHSH and LQKENI. The CDR3 loop spans 15 amino acids. CDR3 sequence (DNA): TGTGCCAGCTCACCAATAGCGGCTAAATCCTACGAGCAGTACTTC. Translated: CASSPIAAKSYEQYF.

The chain uses TRBV27 and TRBJ2-5; the match to TRBD1 covers 7 bases. Germline V CDR1 and CDR2: MNHEY, SMNVEV (reference sequence). V lost 5 bases, J lost 0 bases, and 9 bases stayed unmatched. The CDR3 length is 16 residues. This chain's CDR3 is CASSPLADRYQETQYF. The CDR3 region has the DNA TGTGCCAGCAGTCCTCTCGCGGACAGGTACCAAGAGACCCAGTACTTC.

This rearrangement joins TRBV19 to TRBJ1-1; a possible D gene is TRBD1 (6 bases). Germline values: CDR1 LNHDA, CDR2 SQIVND (reference sequence). The length of the CDR3 is 16 residues. V gave up 5 bases and J gave up 1 base, with 17 bases separating them. The CDR3 DNA reads as TGTGCCAGTAGTCGTAAGAACAGGGTGGGGAACACTGAAGCTTTCTTT. This encodes CASSRKNRVGNTEAFF.

This clone was counted a few times. The chain employs TRBV2 and TRBJ1-2; weak D call: TRBD1 (5 bases). Per the germline V gene, CDR1 is SNHLY and CDR2 is FYNNEI. CDR3 length equals 15 residues. V gave up 3 bases and J gave up 0 bases, with 11 bases separating them. CDR3 sequence: CASSDPGRSNYGYTF. Here the CDR3 DNA reads TGTGCCAGCAGTGATCCAGGGCGATCTAACTATGGCTACACCTTC.

The chain recombines TRBV29-1 with TRBJ2-7; 11 positions match TRBD1. Germline CDR1 SQVTM, CDR2 ANQGSEA. The J segment lost 2 bases and the V segment lost 3 bases, leaving 3 bases of the junction unmatched. The CDR3 is 14 amino acids. CDR3 sequence reads: CSVDPGQGAYEQYF. CDR3 in DNA: TGCAGCGTTGATCCGGGACAGGGGGCCTACGAGCAGTACTTC.

The V and J genes are TRBV7-2 and TRBJ1-2, with D possibly TRBD1 on 6 matching bases. Trimming pared 3 bases from V and 8 bases from J, leaving 22 bases between. The CDR3 sequence is 16 residues long. Germline CDR1 and CDR2: SGHTA and FQGNSA. The CDR3 bases are TGTGCCAGCAGCTTTGAGGACAGACGGGTCGGTCTAGGCTACACCTTC. It yields the protein CASSFEDRRVGLGYTF.

This chain joins TRBV6-5 and TRBJ1-2; a weak D match, TRBD1 (6 bases). V was shortened by 7 bases and J by 2 bases, with 17 bases between the two germline ends. The germline gives CDR1 MNHEY, CDR2 SVGAGI. This CDR3 comprises 15 residues. CDR3 DNA sequence: TGTGCCAGCATCCCGCGCTGGGGGGGCAACTATGGCTACACCTTC. This codes for CASIPRWGGNYGYTF.

The chain carries TRBV7-3 and TRBJ1-1; 7 bases agree with TRBD1. Germline assignment: CDR1 SGHTA and CDR2 FQGTGA. V dropped 5 bases and J dropped 3; count of bases not matched to a gene: 3. The CDR3 contains 13 residues. This CDR3 is CASSNDRDTEAFF. DNA for the CDR3: TGTGCCAGCAGCAACGACAGGGACACTGAAGCTTTCTTT.

V is TRBV28 and J is TRBJ1-2; TRBD1 matches at 8 bases. CDR3 length: 13 amino acids. The V and J ends lost 4 bases and 4 bases, in that order; junction bases with no gene match: 2. The germline V gene encodes CDR1 MDHEN and CDR2 SYDVKM. The CDR3 spells CASSWGQAYGYTF. DNA for the CDR3: TGTGCCAGCAGTTGGGGACAGGCCTATGGCTACACCTTC.

A remark on this clone: The same CDR3 also results from other DNA sequences found in this sample. The CDR3: CASSVVVGGNTEAFF. The CDR3 nucleotides read TGTGCCAGCAGCGTAGTAGTGGGGGGGAACACTGAAGCTTTCTTT. The chain employs TRBV9 and TRBJ1-1; D may be TRBD1 (5 bases). V gave up 0 bases and J gave up 1 base, with 10 bases separating them. The CDR3 runs to 15 residues. Germline CDR1 reads SGDLS; CDR2 reads YYNGEE.

The chain has TRBV18 and TRBJ2-2; 10 positions agree with TRBD2. The CDR3 spans 16 residues. The V and J ends lost 3 bases and 5 bases, in that order; junction bases with no gene match: 6. Germline assignment: CDR1 KGHSH and CDR2 LQKENI. DNA of the CDR3: TGTGCCAGCTCACCTTCGACTAGCGGGCCGACCGGGGAGCTGTTTTTT. As protein: CASSPSTSGPTGELFF.

CDR3 bases: TGTGCCAGTCGACGGGACACCGCGAACACCGGGGAGCTGTTTTTT. As protein: CASRRDTANTGELFF. V is TRBV19 and J is TRBJ2-2, with TRBD1 as a possible D gene (6 bases). The CDR3 is 15 residues long. Trimming removed 8 bases at V and 0 bases at J, with 13 bases between. Looked up from germline, CDR1 is LNHDA and CDR2 is SQIVND (reference sequence).